The 28 T cell receptor beta chains in this list originate from one sample, sequenced in a study of cytomegalovirus exposure and HLA in healthy donors. This PCR relied on a set of 60 Vbeta primers and 13 Jbeta primers. Assay: immunoSEQ multiplex PCR; the TCRdb copy retains only in-frame clones and omits some. The sample holds over 150,000 clones, around 82% seen once. Sequencing was performed on PBMCs. These receptor sequences come from a man over 45 in good health and CMV-seropositive.

A few counts support this clone. The CDR3 DNA sequence: TGTGCCAGCAGCTTAGCGCAGCGGGAGATTGGCGAGCAGTACTTC. Translating gives CASSLAQREIGEQYF. The chain recombines TRBV7-6 with TRBJ2-7; 8 positions agree with TRBD2. CDR3 size: 15 residues. Trimming cost V 0 bases and J 6 bases; bases outside gene matches: 7. Germline CDR1 reads SGHVS; CDR2 reads FNYEAQ.

Turning to this clone: The sample carries other DNA sequences with the same CDR3. This chain uses TRBV5-1 with TRBJ1-1; 9 bases are shared with TRBD1. V was pared by 3 bases and J by 1 base, with 1 base of the junction left unmatched. CDR3 length: 14 amino acids. Germline V gene sequence: CDR1 SGHRS, CDR2 YFSETQ. CDR3 loop: CASSSGQGNTEAFF. CDR3 bases: TGCGCCAGCAGCTCGGGACAGGGGAACACTGAAGCTTTCTTT.

The chain carries TRBV5-1 and TRBJ2-1, with no clear D. Deletions cut 4 bases from V and 4 bases from J, with 9 bases between. Germline assignment: CDR1 SGHRS and CDR2 YFSETQ. The CDR3 loop spans 13 amino acids. CDR3 residues: CASSTDGYNEQFF. The CDR3 DNA follows: TGCGCCAGCAGCACCGACGGGTACAATGAGCAGTTCTTC. Based on the CDR3 plus reference TRBV5-1 and TRBJ2-1, the full variable domain is KAGVTQTPRYLIKTRGQQVTLSCSPISGHRSVSWYQQTPGQGLQFLFEYFSETQRNKGNFPGRFSGRQFSNSRSEMNVSTLELGDSALYLCASSTDGYNEQFFGPGTRLTVL.

V gene TRBV5-1 combines with J gene TRBJ2-3, with a tentative D call TRBD1 (5 bases). The germline CDR1 and CDR2 sequences are SGHRS and YFSETQ. The V end lost 4 bases, the J end lost 0 bases, and 12 bases lay between the germline ends. The CDR3 is 15 amino acids. The CDR3 spells CASSTGQESTDTQYF. The CDR3 bases are TGCGCCAGCAGCACCGGACAAGAGAGCACAGATACGCAGTATTTT. Combining the CDR3 with reference TRBV5-1 and TRBJ2-3 gives the whole variable domain KAGVTQTPRYLIKTRGQQVTLSCSPISGHRSVSWYQQTPGQGLQFLFEYFSETQRNKGNFPGRFSGRQFSNSRSEMNVSTLELGDSALYLCASSTGQESTDTQYFGPGTRLTVL.

The chain recombines TRBV19 with TRBJ2-2; 7 bases align to TRBD1. After removal of 1 base from V and 3 bases from J, the junction contained 8 bases not matched to a gene. The germline gives CDR1 LNHDA, CDR2 SQIVND (reference sequence). The CDR3 has 17 amino acids. The CDR3 spells CASSIGRRQGDTGELFF. The CDR3 coding sequence is TGTGCCAGTAGTATAGGAAGACGACAGGGTGACACCGGGGAGCTGTTTTTT.

This chain's CDR3 is CASSRTTGNTGELFF. CDR3 nucleotides: TGTGCCAGCAGCCGTACCACGGGGAACACCGGGGAGCTGTTTTTT. This chain links TRBV7-3 with TRBJ2-2; D is uncertain. Trimming left V 5 bases short and J 1 base short, with 11 bases between. Per germline, CDR1 SGHTA and CDR2 FQGTGA. The CDR3 contains 15 residues.

V usage is TRBV7-8 and J usage is TRBJ2-7, with D uncertain. Germline V gene lookup returns CDR1 SGHVS and CDR2 FQNEAQ. There are 11 residues in the CDR3. Trimming shortened V by 3 bases and J by 6 bases, and 6 bases separated the two germline ends. CDR3 DNA sequence: TGTGCCAGCAGCTTCCCCGGCGAGCAGTACTTC. Amino acid sequence: CASSFPGEQYF. The full variable domain, completed using reference TRBV7-8 and TRBJ2-7, is GAGVSQSPRYKVAKRGQDVALRCDPISGHVSLFWYQQALGQGPEFLTYFQNEAQLDKSGLPSDRFFAERPEGSVSTLKIQRTQQEDSAVYLCASSFPGEQYFGPGTRLTVT.

The chain carries TRBV11-1 and TRBJ2-5, with D maybe TRBD2 (6 bases). V shed 5 bases and J shed 1 base, with 11 bases lying between them. Germline-derived CDR1 and CDR2 are SGHAT and FQDESV (reference sequence). There are 14 residues in the CDR3. CDR3 sequence reads: CASSPRGGQETQYF. The CDR3 DNA reads as TGTGCCAGCAGCCCAAGGGGAGGCCAAGAGACCCAGTACTTC.

The chain joins TRBV5-5 to TRBJ2-1; D might be TRBD2 (5 bases). Between the trimmed V and J ends, which lost 0 bases and 7 bases, there was a span of 11 bases. The CDR3 is 14 amino acids. Germline lookup yields CDR1 SGHKS and CDR2 YYEKEE (reference sequence). In nucleotides, the CDR3 is TGTGCCAGCAGCTTGGGAGGAGGATCAAATGAGCAGTTCTTC. Translated, it gives CASSLGGGSNEQFF. The whole variable domain, filled in from reference TRBV5-5 and TRBJ2-1, reads DAGVTQSPTHLIKTRGQQVTLRCSPISGHKSVSWYQQVLGQGPQFIFQYYEKEERGRGNFPDRFSARQFPNYSSELNVNALLLGDSALYLCASSLGGGSNEQFFGPGTRLTVL.

The rearrangement uses TRBV27 and TRBJ2-2, with TRBD2 as a possible D gene (6 bases). The V gene's germline CDR1 is MNHEY and CDR2 SMNVEV (reference sequence). Trimming left V 5 bases short and J 7 bases short, with 14 bases between. CDR3 length: 14 residues. The CDR3 DNA sequence: TGTGCCAGCAGTGCCGGGACTGCTGTCGGGGAGCTGTTTTTT. The encoded protein is CASSAGTAVGELFF.

The chain uses TRBV7-6 and TRBJ2-2; 9 bases are a match to TRBD1. CDR3 length equals 15 residues. V dropped 5 bases and J dropped 8; count of bases not matched to a gene: 9. Germline CDR1 reads SGHVS; CDR2 reads FNYEAQ. In nucleotides, the CDR3 is TGTGCCAGCAGCCTAGAAACAGGGGGCCCTGGGGAGCTGTTTTTT. It codes for CASSLETGGPGELFF.

The gene calls are TRBV7-2 and TRBJ2-1, with TRBD1 matching 10 bases. Per the germline V gene, CDR1 is SGHTA and CDR2 is FQGNSA. V was pared by 3 bases and J by 16 bases, with 9 bases of the junction left unmatched. This CDR3 spans 13 amino acids. CDR3 nucleotide sequence: TGTGCCAGCAGCTTCATCGACAGGGGGCAGAATTTCTTC. Amino acid sequence: CASSFIDRGQNFF. Supplemented by reference TRBV7-2 and TRBJ2-1, the full variable domain reads GAGVSQSPSNKVTEKGKDVELRCDPISGHTALYWYRQSLGQGLEFLIYFQGNSAPDKSGLPSDRFSAERTGGSVSTLTIQRTQQEDSAVYLCASSFIDRGQNFFGPGTRLTVL.

J is TRBJ2-6 and V is TRBV5-5; 9 bases align to TRBD1. After removal of 0 bases from V and 2 bases from J, the junction contained 6 bases not matched to a gene. Germline CDR1 reads SGHKS; CDR2 reads YYEKEE (reference sequence). This CDR3 spans 18 amino acids. The CDR3 sequence: CASSLAGTGIAGANVLTF. CDR3 DNA: TGTGCCAGCAGCTTGGCCGGGACAGGGATCGCTGGGGCCAACGTCCTGACTTTC.

The rearrangement uses TRBV7-3 and TRBJ2-6, with TRBD2 matching over 7 bases. Looked up from germline, CDR1 is SGHTA and CDR2 is FQGTGA. J gave up 2 bases and V 5 bases, and 24 bases lay outside the gene matches. This CDR3 has 22 residues. The CDR3 DNA is TGTGCCAGCAGCGGCGTTGCCGGGGAGGGTTCTCCGTTTGGTACTGGGGCCAACGTCCTGACTTTC. It is translated as CASSGVAGEGSPFGTGANVLTF.

The rearrangement uses TRBV4-3 and TRBJ1-1, with D tentatively TRBD1 (6 bases). Trimming left V 5 bases short and J 1 base short, with 11 bases between. The CDR3 loop spans 14 amino acids. Looked up from germline, CDR1 is LGHNA and CDR2 is YSLEER. DNA of the CDR3: TGCGCCAGCAGCATTCAGGGGAGGAACACTGAAGCTTTCTTT. Residues: CASSIQGRNTEAFF.

The chain joins TRBV6-6 to TRBJ2-7, with 14 bases matching TRBD2. Per germline, CDR1 MNHNY and CDR2 SVGAGI (reference sequence). V dropped 5 bases and J dropped 5; count of bases not matched to a gene: 8. This CDR3 is built from 16 residues. Written as DNA, the CDR3 is TGTGCCAGCAGTCCGTTGGGACTAGCGGGGGTCGACGAGCAGTACTTC. Its protein is CASSPLGLAGVDEQYF.

This chain connects TRBV5-4 to TRBJ2-7, with a tentative D call TRBD2 (6 bases). Per the germline V gene, CDR1 is SGHNT and CDR2 is YYREEE (reference sequence). CDR3 length equals 15 residues. With 0 bases removed from V and 3 bases from J, the gap between germline ends came to 13 bases. The CDR3: CASSLGTGVLYEQYF. The CDR3, as DNA: TGTGCCAGCAGCTTGGGTACGGGAGTCCTCTACGAGCAGTACTTC.

This clone was counted between two and nine times. The chain combines TRBV19 with TRBJ1-2; 7 nucleotides line up with TRBD1. The CDR3 loop spans 13 amino acids. The germline CDR1 and CDR2 sequences are LNHDA and SQIVND (reference sequence). V lost 5 bases and J lost 7; bases outside the gene matches: 7. The CDR3 reads CASSPGQMLGYTF. CDR3 coding DNA: TGTGCCAGTAGTCCGGGACAGATGCTTGGCTACACCTTC.

This chain joins TRBV6-5 and TRBJ1-1; tentatively, D is TRBD1 (6 bases). The CDR3 spans 13 residues. The V and J ends lost 6 bases and 5 bases respectively, with 13 bases between them. Germline V gene lookup returns CDR1 MNHEY and CDR2 SVGAGI. CDR3 loop: CASRRGGWTEAFF. Here the CDR3 DNA reads TGTGCCAGCAGGCGGGGGGGCTGGACTGAAGCTTTCTTT.

This chain links TRBV19 with TRBJ1-1, with D perhaps matching TRBD1 (5 bases). The CDR3 runs to 17 residues. Trimming left V 4 bases short and J 3 bases short, with 21 bases between. CDR1 and CDR2 from the germline V gene are LNHDA and SQIVND (reference sequence). CDR3 loop: CASSTIAKLTAYTEAFF. The CDR3, as DNA: TGTGCCAGTAGTACAATCGCAAAACTGACAGCATACACTGAAGCTTTCTTT.

This clone was seen a handful of times. The chain couples TRBV28 to TRBJ1-2; D possibly corresponds to TRBD1 (5 bases). The germline V gene has CDR1 MDHEN and CDR2 SYDVKM. Trimming stripped 3 bases from V and 6 bases from J, with 20 bases between. This CDR3 contains 16 residues. CDR3 residues: CASSLGGASASDGYTF. Here the CDR3 DNA reads TGTGCCAGCAGTTTGGGAGGGGCGTCGGCGTCGGATGGCTACACCTTC.

This clone was seen a handful of times. J is TRBJ2-5 and V is TRBV10-1; 8 bases align to TRBD1. The junction had 8 bases not matched to a gene; V was cut back by 6 bases and J by 2 bases. The CDR3 runs to 15 residues. Germline loops: CDR1 WNHNN, CDR2 SYGVQD (reference sequence). The DNA for the CDR3 is TGCGCCAGCAGGAGGGGACAGGCCCGACAAGAGACCCAGTACTTC. Residues: CASRRGQARQETQYF.

The V call is TRBV29-1, the J call TRBJ1-1; D remains ambiguous. The CDR3 consists of 13 residues. Looked up from germline, CDR1 is SQVTM and CDR2 is ANQGSEA. Trimming cost V 7 bases and J 7 bases, with 19 bases left between them. The CDR3 DNA sequence: TGCAGCGCCCGGGGAGGGCGGGCCAGTGAAGCTTTCTTT. Its translation is CSARGGRASEAFF. The full variable domain, in which reference TRBV29-1 and TRBJ1-1 provide the parts outside the CDR3, is SAVISQKPSRDICQRGTSLTIQCQVDSQVTMMFWYRQQPGQSLTLIATANQGSEATYESGFVIDKFPISRPNLTFSTLTVSNMSPEDSSIYLCSARGGRASEAFFGQGTRLTVV.

The chain links TRBV6-5 to TRBJ2-7; 8 nucleotides line up with TRBD2. Trimming removed 8 bases from V and 3 bases from J; junction bases left unmatched: 12. The CDR3 contains 15 residues. Germline CDR1 and CDR2: MNHEY and SVGAGI. The CDR3 coding sequence is TGTGCCAGCTCCAAGACGGTAGCGGGAATCTACGAGCAGTACTTC. Translated, it gives CASSKTVAGIYEQYF.

The chain uses TRBV28 and TRBJ2-5; 8 nucleotides agree with TRBD1. CDR3 length: 15 residues. CDR1 MDHEN and CDR2 SYDVKM come from the germline V gene. Losses at the gene ends were 5 bases for V and 2 bases for J; bases not matched to a gene: 7. The DNA of the CDR3 is TGTGCCAGCAGTCCCGACAGGGGCCGGCAAGAGACCCAGTACTTC. It is translated as CASSPDRGRQETQYF.

V gene TRBV29-1 combines with J gene TRBJ1-1; 8 nucleotides align to TRBD1. Germline loops: CDR1 SQVTM, CDR2 ANQGSEA. With V trimmed by 5 bases and J by 5 bases, 7 bases remained unmatched. The CDR3 loop spans 13 amino acids. The CDR3: CSVRTGLLTEAFF. DNA for the CDR3: TGCAGCGTTAGGACAGGGCTTCTGACTGAAGCTTTCTTT. Together with reference TRBV29-1 and TRBJ1-1, the CDR3 gives the full variable domain: SAVISQKPSRDICQRGTSLTIQCQVDSQVTMMFWYRQQPGQSLTLIATANQGSEATYESGFVIDKFPISRPNLTFSTLTVSNMSPEDSSIYLCSVRTGLLTEAFFGQGTRLTVV.

V gene TRBV5-1 combines with J gene TRBJ2-7; 11 bases match TRBD1. The CDR3 is made up of 15 amino acids. CDR1 and CDR2 (germline): SGHRS, YFSETQ. The J segment lost 6 bases and the V segment lost 0 bases, leaving 5 bases of the junction unmatched. DNA of the CDR3: TGCGCCAGCAGCTTGGGGACAGGGGGCTTTGGCGAGCAGTACTTC. It translates to CASSLGTGGFGEQYF.

The chain joins TRBV19 to TRBJ2-2, with TRBD1 identical over 7 bases. CDR3 length: 17 residues. Per the germline V gene, CDR1 is LNHDA and CDR2 is SQIVND (reference sequence). The ends lost 6 bases at V and 5 bases at J; junction bases unmatched: 15. CDR3 amino acids: CASRQGLGQGWTGELFF. The CDR3 DNA is TGTGCCAGTAGACAGGGGTTAGGGCAGGGGTGGACCGGGGAGCTGTTTTTT.